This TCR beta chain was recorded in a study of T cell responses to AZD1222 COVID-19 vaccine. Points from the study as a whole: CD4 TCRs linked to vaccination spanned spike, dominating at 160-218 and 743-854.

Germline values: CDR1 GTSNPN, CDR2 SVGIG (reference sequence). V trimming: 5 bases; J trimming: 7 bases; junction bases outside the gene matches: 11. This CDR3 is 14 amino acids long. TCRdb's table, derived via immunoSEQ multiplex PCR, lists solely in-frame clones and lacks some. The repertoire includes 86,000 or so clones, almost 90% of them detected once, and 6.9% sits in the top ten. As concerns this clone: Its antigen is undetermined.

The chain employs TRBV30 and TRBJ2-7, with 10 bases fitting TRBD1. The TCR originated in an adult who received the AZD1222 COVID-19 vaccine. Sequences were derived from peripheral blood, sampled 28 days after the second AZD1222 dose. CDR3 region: CAWDPTGGALEQYF. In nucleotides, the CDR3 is TGTGCCTGGGACCCGACAGGGGGCGCGTTGGAGCAGTACTTC.